A selection of T cell receptor beta chains follows, all from one sample in a study of blood T cell repertoires in COVID-19. Clones were read by immunoSEQ multiplex PCR, and TCRdb kept only the in-frame ones, dropping some. The sample carries under 400,000 clones, about 92% recorded once. The sequencing sample was made of peripheral blood. These receptors originate from a woman aged 60 to 75 with COVID-19, enrolled during active disease. Each CDR3 is given with its conserved first and last residue. A D gene is named only where the DNA matches it firmly. For some rows the clone size is stated as once, few or many, or as a class when expanded; others skip it.

J gene | V gene | clone size | D gene | CDR3 protein | CDR3 DNA
TRBJ2-1 | TRBV7-2 | - | - | CASSLVSGRDSTMNEQFF | TGTGCCAGCAGCTTAGTTTCGGGAAGGGACTCGACGATGAATGAGCAGTTCTTC
TRBJ1-6 | TRBV27 | - | - | CASSINRASYNSPLHF | TGTGCCAGCAGTATAAACAGGGCCTCCTATAATTCACCCCTCCACTTT
TRBJ1-1 | TRBV7-2 | - | - | CASVGGVRTEAFF | TGTGCCAGCGTAGGAGGGGTTCGTACTGAAGCTTTCTTT
TRBJ1-5 | TRBV7-9 | few | - | CASSPDTGRRGQPQHF | TGTGCCAGCAGCCCGGACACCGGCCGCAGGGGTCAGCCCCAGCATTTT
TRBJ2-5 | TRBV23-1 | - | - | CARALGPGQETQYF | TGCGCCAGAGCGTTGGGGCCAGGGCAAGAGACCCAGTACTTC
TRBJ2-1 | TRBV6-5 | - | - | CASSSRVGSSYNEQFF | TGTGCCAGCAGTTCCCGCGTCGGGAGCTCCTACAATGAGCAGTTCTTC
TRBJ1-2 | TRBV2 | few | TRBD1 | CASSEDRGSYGYTF | TGTGCCAGCAGTGAGGACAGGGGAAGCTATGGCTACACCTTC
TRBJ1-6 | TRBV7-9 | - | - | CASSSSGDNSPLHF | TGTGCCAGCAGCTCATCCGGGGATAATTCACCCCTCCACTTT
TRBJ1-4 | TRBV7-6 | - | - | CASSPMSLLTNEKLFF | TGTGCCAGCAGCCCCATGAGCCTCCTAACTAATGAAAAACTGTTTTTT
TRBJ2-1 | TRBV5-1 | - | - | CASSSGGNEQFF | TGCGCCAGCAGCTCCGGGGGAAATGAGCAGTTCTTC
TRBJ2-2 | TRBV11-3 | once | TRBD1 | CASSLERTGATGELFF | TGTGCCAGCAGCTTAGAACGAACAGGGGCCACCGGGGAGCTGTTTTTT
TRBJ1-1 | TRBV6-5 | - | - | CASFRAGTEAFF | TGTGCCAGCTTCAGGGCTGGCACTGAAGCTTTCTTT
TRBJ1-1 | TRBV7-2 | - | - | CASSLRQVNTEAFF | TGTGCCAGCAGCTTGAGACAGGTAAACACTGAAGCTTTCTTT
TRBJ1-2 | TRBV19 | - | TRBD1 | CASSTGQGANYGYTF | TGTGCCAGTAGTACCGGACAGGGGGCCAACTATGGCTACACCTTC
TRBJ2-2 | TRBV6-5 | - | TRBD1 | CASSYDRGKAGELFF | TGTGCCAGCAGTTACGACAGGGGGAAGGCCGGGGAGCTGTTTTTT
TRBJ2-5 | TRBV24-1 | - | TRBD1 | CATSDPANRDRDQETQYF | TGTGCCACCAGTGATCCGGCAAACCGGGACAGGGACCAAGAGACCCAGTACTTC
TRBJ2-7 | TRBV4-1 | - | - | CASSQERGAEQYF | TGCGCCAGCAGCCAAGAACGCGGCGCCGAGCAGTACTTC
TRBJ1-6 | TRBV6-5 | once | - | CASRPGHNSPLHF | TGTGCCAGCAGACCAGGGCATAATTCACCCCTCCACTTT
TRBJ2-6 | TRBV19 | - | - | CASSIFQGGPRPGANVLTF | TGTGCCAGTAGCATTTTTCAGGGGGGCCCCCGTCCTGGGGCCAACGTCCTGACTTTC
TRBJ1-6 | TRBV7-3 | - | - | CASSLTGARNSPLHF | TGTGCCAGCAGCTTAACAGGGGCAAGGAATTCACCCCTCCACTTT
TRBJ1-1 | TRBV7-9 | - | - | CASSFARDTEAFF | TGTGCCAGCAGCTTCGCCAGGGACACTGAAGCTTTCTTT
TRBJ1-2 | TRBV2 | - | - | CASREDSNYGYTF | TGTGCCAGCAGAGAGGACAGTAACTATGGCTACACCTTC
TRBJ2-1 | TRBV30 | once | TRBD1 | CAWSVGQGAYNEQFF | TGTGCCTGGAGCGTGGGGCAGGGGGCATACAATGAGCAGTTCTTC
TRBJ2-7 | TRBV27 | - | TRBD2 | CASSFSMGSRDYQTSYEQYF | TGTGCCAGCAGTTTTTCCATGGGCTCCCGGGACTACCAGACCTCCTACGAGCAGTACTTC
TRBJ2-2 | TRBV4-1 | once | - | CASSQDFRQGGKTGELFF | TGCGCCAGCAGCCAAGATTTTCGGCAGGGGGGAAAAACCGGGGAGCTGTTTTTT
TRBJ2-7 | TRBV5-1 | - | - | CASRGPEGASYEQYF | TGCGCCAGCAGAGGGCCTGAAGGGGCCTCCTACGAGCAGTACTTC
TRBJ2-3 | TRBV11-2 | - | - | CASSFLRGTDTQYF | TGTGCCAGCAGCTTTTTGCGGGGAACTGATACGCAGTATTTT
TRBJ1-5 | TRBV4-2 | - | - | CASSQEGGLSNQPQHF | TGTGCCAGCAGCCAAGAGGGGGGTTTGAGCAATCAGCCCCAGCATTTT